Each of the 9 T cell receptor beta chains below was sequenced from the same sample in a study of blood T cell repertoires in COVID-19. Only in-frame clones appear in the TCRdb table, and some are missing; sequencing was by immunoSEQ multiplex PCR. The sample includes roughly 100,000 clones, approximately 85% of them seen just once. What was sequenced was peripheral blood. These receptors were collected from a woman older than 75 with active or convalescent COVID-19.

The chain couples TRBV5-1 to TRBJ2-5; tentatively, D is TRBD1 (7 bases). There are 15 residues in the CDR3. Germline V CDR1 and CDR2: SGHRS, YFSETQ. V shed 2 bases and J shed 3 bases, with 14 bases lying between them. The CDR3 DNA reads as TGCGCCAGCAGCTTCCAGGGGGGTGTGGAAGAGACCCAGTACTTC. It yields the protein CASSFQGGVEETQYF.

The CDR3 nucleotides read TGTGCCAGCAGCCCTCCCCCCGGGGAGCTGTTTTTT. Translating gives CASSPPPGELFF. J is TRBJ2-2 and V is TRBV4-2; D not resolved. The CDR3 runs 12 residues. V lost 4 bases to trimming and J lost 6 bases, with 6 bases between them. Germline CDR1 reads LGHNA; CDR2 reads YNFKEQ.

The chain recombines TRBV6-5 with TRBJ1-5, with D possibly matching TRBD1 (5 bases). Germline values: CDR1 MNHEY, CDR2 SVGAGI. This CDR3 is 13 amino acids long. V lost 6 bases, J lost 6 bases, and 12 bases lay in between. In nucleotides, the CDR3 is TGTGCCAGCAGCCGCGGGGGGATTCAGCCCCAGCATTTT. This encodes CASSRGGIQPQHF.

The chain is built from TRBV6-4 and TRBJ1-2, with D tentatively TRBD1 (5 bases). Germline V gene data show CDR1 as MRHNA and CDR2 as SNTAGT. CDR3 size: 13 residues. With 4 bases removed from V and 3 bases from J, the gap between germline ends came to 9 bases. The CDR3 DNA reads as TGTGCCAGCAGTGTTGCAGGGCACTATGGCTACACCTTC. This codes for CASSVAGHYGYTF.

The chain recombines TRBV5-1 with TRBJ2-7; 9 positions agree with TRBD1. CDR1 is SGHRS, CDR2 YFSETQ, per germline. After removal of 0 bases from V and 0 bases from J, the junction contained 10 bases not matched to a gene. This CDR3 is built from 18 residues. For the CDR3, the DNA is TGCGCCAGCAGCTTGGACCCCCGACAGGGGGACTTCTCCTACGAGCAGTACTTC. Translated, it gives CASSLDPRQGDFSYEQYF.

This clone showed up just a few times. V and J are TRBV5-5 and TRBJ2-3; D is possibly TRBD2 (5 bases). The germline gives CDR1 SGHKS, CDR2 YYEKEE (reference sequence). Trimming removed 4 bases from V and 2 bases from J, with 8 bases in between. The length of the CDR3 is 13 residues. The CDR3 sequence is CASSQRFTDTQYF. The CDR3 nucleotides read TGTGCCAGCAGCCAGCGGTTCACAGATACGCAGTATTTT. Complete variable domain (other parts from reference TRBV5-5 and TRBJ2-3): DAGVTQSPTHLIKTRGQQVTLRCSPISGHKSVSWYQQVLGQGPQFIFQYYEKEERGRGNFPDRFSARQFPNYSSELNVNALLLGDSALYLCASSQRFTDTQYFGPGTRLTVL.

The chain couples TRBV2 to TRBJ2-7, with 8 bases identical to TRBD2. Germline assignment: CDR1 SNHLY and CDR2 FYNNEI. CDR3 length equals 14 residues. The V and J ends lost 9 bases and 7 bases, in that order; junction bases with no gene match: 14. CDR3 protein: CARTTSGRDREQYF. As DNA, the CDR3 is TGTGCCAGGACAACTAGCGGACGGGATAGGGAGCAGTACTTC.

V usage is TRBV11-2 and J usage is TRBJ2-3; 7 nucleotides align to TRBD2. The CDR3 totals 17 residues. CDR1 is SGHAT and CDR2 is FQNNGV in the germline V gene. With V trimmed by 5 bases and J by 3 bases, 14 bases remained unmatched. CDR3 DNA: TGTGCCAGCAGCCCCCGGCTTCGGGCTAGCGGAACAGATACGCAGTATTTT. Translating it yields CASSPRLRASGTDTQYF.

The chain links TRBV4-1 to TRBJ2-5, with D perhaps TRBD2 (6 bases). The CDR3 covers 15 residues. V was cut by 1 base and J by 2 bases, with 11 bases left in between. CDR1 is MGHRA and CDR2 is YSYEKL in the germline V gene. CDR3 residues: CASSQADYSQETQYF. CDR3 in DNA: TGCGCCAGCAGCCAAGCGGACTATTCACAAGAGACCCAGTACTTC.